The 27 T cell receptor beta chains listed next were all sequenced from one sample in a study of T-cell reconstitution after alpha-beta-depleted transplantation in children. TCRbeta library preparation incorporated unique molecular identifiers. A single record per CDR3 protein comes from TCRdb applying MiXCR to the PCR reads. Of 500,000 or so distinct CDR3 sequences in the sample, approximately 30% were seen once. Specimen: PBMCs from the stem cell graft donor, collected from the stem cell graft. The receptors were gathered from a human donor who donated a stem cell graft to a child with aplastic anemia.

The genes are TRBV11-1 and TRBJ2-7, with 10 positions matching TRBD1. With 5 bases clipped from V and 2 bases from J, the junction kept 18 bases outside the gene matches. Germline CDR1 SGHAT, CDR2 FQDESV (reference sequence). The CDR3 spans 19 residues. CDR3 region: CASSPGTGVTSGMAYEQYV. As DNA, the CDR3 is TGTGCCAGCAGCCCGGGGACAGGGGTAACTAGCGGAATGGCCTACGAGCAGTACGTC.

The chain has TRBV6-6 and TRBJ1-2, with a tentative D call TRBD1 (5 bases). The CDR3 is 13 amino acids. V dropped 1 base and J dropped 3 bases, with 6 bases sitting between them. The V gene's germline CDR1 is MNHNY and CDR2 SVGAGI (reference sequence). The CDR3, as DNA: TGTGCCAGCAGTTACTGGGGGGACTATGGCTACACCTTC. Its protein product is CASSYWGDYGYTF.

This clonotype showed up many times. J is TRBJ1-5 and V is TRBV12-3 or TRBV12-4; tentative D call: TRBD1 (6 bases). Trimming removed 8 bases at V and 2 bases at J, with 16 bases between. This CDR3 is 15 amino acids long. DNA of the CDR3: TGTGCCAGCTCACCTACCGGGGGCGGCAATCAGCCCCAGCATTTT. Translated, it gives CASSPTGGGNQPQHF.

The CDR3 DNA reads TGTGCCAGCAGAAAAGCTACGGGGAGTTGGCGAAGAATGGGCTACAATGAGCAGTTCTTC. This translates into CASRKATGSWRRMGYNEQFF. The J gene is TRBJ2-1, the V gene TRBV5-6; TRBD2 might be the D (5 bases). The CDR3 runs 20 residues. Trimming removed 5 bases from V and 3 bases from J, with 30 bases in between. Looked up from germline, CDR1 is SGHDT and CDR2 is YYEEEE.

V is TRBV6-2 or TRBV6-3 and J is TRBJ2-1, with 8 positions matching TRBD1. Per germline, CDR1 MNHEY and CDR2 SVGEGT. The J segment lost 13 bases and the V segment lost 6 bases, leaving 5 bases of the junction unmatched. CDR3 size: 11 residues. For the CDR3, the DNA is TGTGCCAGCAGCCACGGACAGGGACAGTTCTTC. Residues: CASSHGQGQFF.

The gene calls are TRBV19 and TRBJ2-3; D is unresolved. Trimming removed 10 bases at V and 0 bases at J, with 11 bases between. CDR1 LNHDA and CDR2 SQIVND come from the germline V gene (reference sequence). There are 13 residues in the CDR3. The CDR3: CATLSTSTDTQYF. DNA of the CDR3: TGTGCCACCCTTTCCACGAGCACAGATACGCAGTATTTT.

This clonotype was seen a handful of times. V usage is TRBV18 and J usage is TRBJ2-5; TRBD2 aligns across 8 bases. V lost 4 bases to trimming and J lost 5 bases; unmatched junction nucleotides: 15. The CDR3 runs to 17 residues. CDR1 and CDR2 from the germline V gene are KGHSH and LQKENI. CDR3 bases: TGTGCCAGCTCACGCACCAACTTAGCGGGATTCGGTGAGACCCAGTACTTC. This gives the protein CASSRTNLAGFGETQYF.

This clonotype has just a few counts. The V and J genes are TRBV12-3 or TRBV12-4 and TRBJ2-1; 10 bases fit TRBD2. Unmatched junction bases numbered 10, after V lost 5 bases and J lost 3 bases. The CDR3 spans 17 residues. CDR3 protein: CASSLHEAGGGYNEQFF. The CDR3 DNA follows: TGTGCCAGCAGTCTACACGAAGCGGGAGGGGGCTACAATGAGCAGTTCTTC.

This clonotype was found a few times. The gene calls are TRBV5-1 and TRBJ2-5; 11 positions match TRBD2. With 5 bases clipped from V and 0 bases from J, the junction kept 6 bases outside the gene matches. Germline lookup yields CDR1 SGHRS and CDR2 YFSETQ. The CDR3 runs to 16 residues. Here the CDR3 DNA reads TGCGCCAGCAGATGGGGGACTAGCGGTAACCAAGAGACCCAGTACTTC. This sequence encodes CASRWGTSGNQETQYF.

The rearrangement links TRBV29-1 to TRBJ1-4, with D possibly matching TRBD1 (6 bases). V dropped 3 bases and J dropped 8 bases, with 16 bases sitting between them. Germline assignment: CDR1 SQVTM and CDR2 ANQGSEA. This CDR3 spans 14 amino acids. The CDR3 is CSVDSGAPLEKLFF. The CDR3 DNA reads as TGCAGCGTTGATTCGGGGGCCCCTCTCGAAAAACTGTTTTTT.

The J gene is TRBJ2-7, the V gene TRBV10-3, with 7 bases that match TRBD1. J gave up 1 base and V 6 bases, and 3 bases lay outside the gene matches. Germline CDR1 reads ENHRY; CDR2 reads SYGVKD. CDR3 length: 13 amino acids. CDR3 in DNA: TGTGCCATCAGCAGGGACAGATCCTACGAGCAGTACTTC. Translated, it gives CAISRDRSYEQYF.

This clonotype was seen a few times. The chain couples TRBV6-2 or TRBV6-3 to TRBJ2-7; TRBD1 matches at 7 bases. Losses at the gene ends were 5 bases for V and 3 bases for J; bases not matched to a gene: 4. The CDR3 covers 13 residues. Germline V gene data show CDR1 as MNHEY and CDR2 as SVGEGT. The chain's CDR3 is CASSRGGFYEQYV. CDR3 DNA sequence: TGTGCCAGCAGTCGAGGGGGCTTCTACGAGCAGTACGTC.

V and J are TRBV4-3 and TRBJ1-4, with a possible D match to TRBD1 (5 bases). CDR3 length: 16 amino acids. Trimming shortened V by 1 base and J by 0 bases, and 9 bases separated the two germline ends. Germline V gene lookup returns CDR1 LGHNA and CDR2 YSLEER. This CDR3 reads CASSQVGGATNEKLFF. The DNA of the CDR3 is TGCGCCAGCAGCCAAGTTGGGGGGGCAACTAATGAAAAACTGTTTTTT.

This clonotype showed up just a few times. The CDR3 DNA is TGCAGCGTTGGGGTTGCGGGGAGTAAGACCTACGAGCAGTACGTC. Protein sequence: CSVGVAGSKTYEQYV. This rearrangement joins TRBV29-1 to TRBJ2-7; D may be TRBD2 (6 bases). The germline V and J ends were trimmed by 4 bases and 2 bases, with 18 bases remaining between them. Per germline, CDR1 SQVTM and CDR2 ANQGSEA. The CDR3 covers 15 residues.

The chain uses TRBV29-1 and TRBJ1-3; TRBD1 is a possible D gene (5 bases). The CDR3 is made up of 14 amino acids. Deletions cut 3 bases from V and 2 bases from J, with 11 bases between. Per germline, CDR1 SQVTM and CDR2 ANQGSEA. The DNA for the CDR3 is TGCAGCGTTGATGGGGGTGACGCTGGAAACACCATATATTTT. Its protein product is CSVDGGDAGNTIYF.

The chain has TRBV6-5 and TRBJ1-1; TRBD1 agrees at 9 bases. The V and J ends lost 3 bases and 5 bases, in that order; junction bases with no gene match: 10. This CDR3 region has 16 residues. The V gene's germline CDR1 is MNHEY and CDR2 SVGAGI. For the CDR3, the DNA is TGTGCCAGCAGTTATCGAACACAGGGGGCCCGTACTGAAGCTTTCTTT. Encoded protein: CASSYRTQGARTEAFF.

J is TRBJ2-4 and V is TRBV29-1, with D perhaps TRBD2 (6 bases). Deletions cut 5 bases from V and 9 bases from J, with 17 bases between. From germline, CDR1 is SQVTM and CDR2 ANQGSEA. This CDR3 region has 13 residues. CDR3 sequence: CSVYETSESIQYF. Written as DNA, the CDR3 is TGCAGCGTTTACGAGACTAGTGAGAGCATTCAGTACTTC.

In this sample, this clonotype turned up a few times. The CDR3 DNA is TGTGCCAGCAGCGTAGACCTGGGACAGAATAATTCACCCCTCCACTTT. Translating it yields CASSVDLGQNNSPLHF. V gene TRBV9 combines with J gene TRBJ1-6; 7 nucleotides agree with TRBD1. Germline V lookup: CDR1 SGDLS, CDR2 YYNGEE. V was clipped by 0 bases and J by 5 bases; unmatched bases: 5. The CDR3 extends over 16 amino acids.

This clonotype was counted only a few times. The V call is TRBV20-1, the J call TRBJ2-3, with TRBD2 identical over 12 bases. Per germline, CDR1 DFQATT and CDR2 SNEGSKA (reference sequence). This CDR3 spans 15 amino acids. After removal of 5 bases from V and 1 base from J, the junction contained 4 bases not matched to a gene. The CDR3 region is CSAPSGRGRTDTQYF. CDR3 nucleotide sequence: TGCAGTGCTCCTAGCGGGAGGGGGCGCACAGATACGCAGTATTTT.

V gene TRBV20-1 combines with J gene TRBJ2-7; 10 nucleotides line up with TRBD1. There are 20 residues in the CDR3. V dropped 0 bases and J dropped 0; count of bases not matched to a gene: 17. The germline gives CDR1 DFQATT, CDR2 SNEGSKA (reference sequence). CDR3 region: CSARDRLGTGARLSSYEQYF. The DNA of the CDR3 is TGCAGTGCTAGAGATCGCCTTGGGACAGGGGCCCGATTAAGCTCCTACGAGCAGTACTTC.

There are a few counts of this clonotype. J is TRBJ1-2 and V is TRBV19, with 10 nucleotides matching TRBD1. In germline, CDR1 is LNHDA, CDR2 SQIVND (reference sequence). The CDR3 loop spans 14 amino acids. Germline trimming cut 7 bases from V and 5 bases from J; bases unmatched to any gene: 7. CDR3 sequence (DNA): TGTGCCAGTAACCCGACAGGGGGCAAGTATGGCTACACCTTC. Translation: CASNPTGGKYGYTF.

V and J are TRBV24-1 and TRBJ2-3, with 8 bases that match TRBD1. V shed 2 bases, J shed 0 bases, and the junction held 6 bases outside the gene matches. The germline gives CDR1 KGHDR, CDR2 SFDVKD. The CDR3 sequence is 17 residues long. This CDR3 reads CATSDSGTGTSTDTQYF. The CDR3 bases are TGTGCCACCAGTGATTCCGGGACAGGAACTAGCACAGATACGCAGTATTTT.

The chain carries TRBV4-2 and TRBJ1-3; D not certain. Germline assignment: CDR1 LGHNA and CDR2 YNFKEQ. V was trimmed by 0 bases and J by 3 bases, leaving 9 bases between them. The CDR3 consists of 15 residues. This CDR3 is CASSQEKTYGNTIYF. The CDR3 nucleotides read TGTGCCAGCAGCCAAGAGAAAACTTATGGAAACACCATATATTTT.

This clonotype was detected a few times. This chain links TRBV20-1 with TRBJ2-7; no definite D call. The CDR3 extends over 13 amino acids. CDR1 DFQATT and CDR2 SNEGSKA come from the germline V gene (reference sequence). Deletions cut 0 bases from V and 3 bases from J, with 9 bases between. CDR3 region: CSARDERSYEQYF. CDR3 in DNA: TGCAGTGCTAGAGATGAGAGAAGCTACGAGCAGTACTTC.

This clonotype was picked up a small number of times. The genes are TRBV7-9 and TRBJ2-3; D might be TRBD1 (7 bases). CDR1 SEHNR and CDR2 FQNEAQ come from the germline V gene (reference sequence). The CDR3 covers 17 residues. V dropped 5 bases and J dropped 2 bases, with 20 bases sitting between them. CDR3 loop: CASSLPGGDSSTDTQYF. The CDR3 bases are TGTGCCAGCAGCCTCCCAGGCGGGGACAGTTCCACAGATACGCAGTATTTT. The full variable domain, rest sourced from reference TRBV7-9 and TRBJ2-3, is DTGVSQNPRHKITKRGQNVTFRCDPISEHNRLYWYRQTLGQGPEFLTYFQNEAQLEKSRLLSDRFSAERPKGSFSTLEIQRTEQGDSAMYLCASSLPGGDSSTDTQYFGPGTRLTVL.

DNA of the CDR3: TGTGCCAGCAGCCGGGTGGGGTCGCCTTCCTACAATGAGCAGTTCTTC. Protein sequence: CASSRVGSPSYNEQFF. The chain couples TRBV7-2 to TRBJ2-1; D remains ambiguous. CDR1 and CDR2 (germline): SGHTA, FQGNSA. The CDR3 consists of 16 residues. Trimming removed 5 bases at V and 1 base at J, with 15 bases between.

This clonotype turned up a few times. The gene calls are TRBV12-3 or TRBV12-4 and TRBJ1-6; the D gene is possibly TRBD1 (5 bases). The V gene lost 6 bases and the J gene lost 7 bases, with 13 bases spanning the gap. CDR3 size: 14 residues. The CDR3 region is CASREGVSNSPLHF. The DNA for the CDR3 is TGTGCCAGCAGGGAAGGGGTTTCCAATTCACCCCTCCACTTT.